This T cell receptor (beta chain) is drawn from a study of T-cell memory formation after mild COVID-19. Study in general: TCR clusters were largely donor specific. General study results and limits: Clones contracting across day 15 to 85 had a balanced CD4/CD8 profile; later expanding clones leaned CD4+. Pre-infection memory contained some responding clones, which suggested that cross-reactive memory had joined.

TCR alpha and TCR beta cDNA libraries carrying sample barcodes and UMIs were produced by 5'RACE using constant-segment primers. TCRdb fed the 5' RACE reads into MiXCR, producing one record per CDR3 protein. There are a few hundred thousand distinct CDR3 sequences in the sample; just under 20% occur only once, and roughly 20% lies in the top ten. This CDR3 has 15 amino acids. V lost 0 bases, J lost 0 bases, and 8 bases lay in between. Germline V gives CDR1 SEHNR, CDR2 FQNEAQ (reference sequence). On this clonotype itself: No antigen is known for it.

The sequence came from a man between 18 and 35 years old who had mild COVID-19 (a few samples of this study predate the infection). Cell type and time point are not known. The material sequenced was PBMCs or a T cell subset sorted from them (not recorded which). The chain recombines TRBV7-9 with TRBJ1-1; D may be TRBD1 (6 bases). The CDR3 loop is CASSLAQGLNTEAFF. The CDR3 nucleotides read TGTGCCAGCAGCTTAGCGCAGGGGTTGAACACTGAAGCTTTCTTT. Combining the CDR3 with reference TRBV7-9 and TRBJ1-1 gives the whole variable domain DTGVSQNPRHKITKRGQNVTFRCDPISEHNRLYWYRQTLGQGPEFLTYFQNEAQLEKSRLLSDRFSAERPKGSFSTLEIQRTEQGDSAMYLCASSLAQGLNTEAFFGQGTRLTVV.